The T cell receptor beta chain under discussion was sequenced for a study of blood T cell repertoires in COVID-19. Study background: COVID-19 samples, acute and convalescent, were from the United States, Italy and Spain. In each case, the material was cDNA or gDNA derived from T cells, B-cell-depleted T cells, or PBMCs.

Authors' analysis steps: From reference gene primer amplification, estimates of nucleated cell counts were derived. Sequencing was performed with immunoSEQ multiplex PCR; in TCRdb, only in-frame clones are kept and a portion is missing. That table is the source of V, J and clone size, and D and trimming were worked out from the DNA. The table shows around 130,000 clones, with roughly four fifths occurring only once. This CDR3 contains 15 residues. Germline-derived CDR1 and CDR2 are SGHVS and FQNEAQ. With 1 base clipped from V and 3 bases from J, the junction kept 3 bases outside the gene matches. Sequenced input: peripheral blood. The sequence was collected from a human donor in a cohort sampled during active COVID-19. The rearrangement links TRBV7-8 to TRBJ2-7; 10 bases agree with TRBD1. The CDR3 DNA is TGTGCCAGCAGCTTAGGGACAGGGGGGGACTACGAGCAGTACTTC. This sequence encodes CASSLGTGGDYEQYF. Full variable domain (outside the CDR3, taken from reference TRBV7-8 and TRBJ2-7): GAGVSQSPRYKVAKRGQDVALRCDPISGHVSLFWYQQALGQGPEFLTYFQNEAQLDKSGLPSDRFFAERPEGSVSTLKIQRTQQEDSAVYLCASSLGTGGDYEQYFGPGTRLTVT.